This record concerns one T cell receptor beta chain sequence. Germline CDR1 SGHTA, CDR2 FQGNSA. The CDR3 is 12 residues long. The V end was cut by 3 bases, the J end by 4 bases, with 4 bases between. TCRdb re-called the PCR reads through MiXCR, storing one row per CDR3 protein. The repertoire holds about 21,000 distinct CDR3 sequences, with roughly 43% as singletons. This entry is derived from a study of tumor-infiltrating lymphocytes in oesophageal squamous cell carcinoma. Input material: normal esophageal tissue next to the tumor. The rearrangement joins TRBV7-2 to TRBJ1-5; D is unresolved. This TCR was sampled from a male donor with esophageal squamous cell carcinoma. CDR3 region: CASSFANQPQHF. For the CDR3, the DNA is TGTGCCAGCAGCTTCGCAAATCAGCCCCAGCATTTT.